Listed below are T cell receptor beta chains from one sample, sequenced in a study of blood T cells in healthy people across ages. TCRdb reprocessed the 5' RACE reads via MiXCR and lists one record per CDR3 protein. Of some 860,000 distinct CDR3 sequences in the sample, 45% to 70% were seen once. What was sequenced was blood. The receptors stem from a man in his forties in good health. Both conserved end residues are part of each CDR3. Each record gives: D gene, J gene, V gene, clone size, CDR3 protein, CDR3 DNA. A D gene is named only where the DNA matches it firmly. The size field is filled for only some rows; it gives once, few, many or a size class.

d_call: TRBD1; j_call: TRBJ1-2; v_call: TRBV9; clone_size: -; cdr3_aa: CASSVGPPSGTGYGYTF; cdr3_nt: TGTGCCAGCAGCGTAGGCCCCCCCTCCGGGACAGGCTATGGCTACACCTTC
d_call: -; j_call: TRBJ2-5; v_call: TRBV15; clone_size: -; cdr3_aa: CATSTRWDPIPETQYF; cdr3_nt: TGTGCCACCAGCACGCGATGGGACCCGATTCCGGAGACCCAGTACTTC
d_call: TRBD1; j_call: TRBJ2-1; v_call: TRBV5-1; clone_size: -; cdr3_aa: CASSMGQGKVNEQFF; cdr3_nt: TGCGCCAGCAGCATGGGACAGGGGAAGGTCAATGAGCAGTTCTTC
d_call: -; j_call: TRBJ2-1; v_call: TRBV29-1; clone_size: once; cdr3_aa: CSGLDIEQFF; cdr3_nt: TGCAGCGGTCTGGACATTGAGCAGTTCTTC
d_call: -; j_call: TRBJ2-7; v_call: TRBV12-3/TRBV12-4; clone_size: -; cdr3_aa: CASSHSYSSYEQYF; cdr3_nt: TGTGCCAGCAGCCATTCCTACAGCTCCTACGAGCAGTACTTC
d_call: TRBD1; j_call: TRBJ2-1; v_call: TRBV7-9; clone_size: few; cdr3_aa: CASSPGVGRGQYNEQFF; cdr3_nt: TGTGCCAGCAGCCCCGGGGTCGGCAGGGGGCAGTACAATGAGCAGTTCTTC
d_call: -; j_call: TRBJ1-2; v_call: TRBV9; clone_size: -; cdr3_aa: CASSVGGIDYGYTF; cdr3_nt: TGTGCCAGCAGCGTAGGAGGGATCGACTATGGCTACACCTTC
d_call: -; j_call: TRBJ2-2; v_call: TRBV28; clone_size: -; cdr3_aa: CASIHGWKQSTGELFF; cdr3_nt: TGTGCCAGCATCCATGGGTGGAAACAGAGCACCGGGGAGCTGTTTTTT
d_call: -; j_call: TRBJ1-5; v_call: TRBV18; clone_size: -; cdr3_aa: CASSPEINGRPQHF; cdr3_nt: TGTGCCAGCTCACCCGAGATAAACGGGCGGCCCCAGCATTTT
d_call: TRBD2; j_call: TRBJ2-1; v_call: TRBV28; clone_size: once; cdr3_aa: CASGPGLAGVLGNEQFF; cdr3_nt: TGTGCCAGCGGCCCGGGACTAGCGGGAGTTCTCGGCAATGAGCAGTTCTTC
d_call: TRBD1; j_call: TRBJ2-6; v_call: TRBV28; clone_size: -; cdr3_aa: CASKGTVRSGANVLTF; cdr3_nt: TGTGCCAGCAAGGGGACAGTCCGCTCTGGGGCCAACGTCCTGACTTTC
d_call: -; j_call: TRBJ1-6; v_call: TRBV27; clone_size: -; cdr3_aa: CASSLGSLNSPLHF; cdr3_nt: TGTGCCAGCAGTCTCGGGTCTCTCAATTCACCCCTCCACTTT
d_call: -; j_call: TRBJ1-2; v_call: TRBV18; clone_size: -; cdr3_aa: CASSPPLRQSNYGYTF; cdr3_nt: TGTGCCAGCTCACCACCATTGAGGCAGTCTAACTATGGCTACACCTTC
d_call: -; j_call: TRBJ1-1; v_call: TRBV6-2/TRBV6-3; clone_size: -; cdr3_aa: CASSTGTTRAFF; cdr3_nt: TGTGCCAGCAGCACGGGGACGACCCGGGCTTTCTTT
d_call: -; j_call: TRBJ2-2; v_call: TRBV5-1; clone_size: -; cdr3_aa: CASSPGTAVNGEPFF; cdr3_nt: TGCGCCAGCAGCCCCGGGACGGCCGTAAACGGGGAGCCGTTTTTT
d_call: -; j_call: TRBJ2-5; v_call: TRBV11-2; clone_size: many; cdr3_aa: CASSLSTRGPRETQYF; cdr3_nt: TGTGCCAGCAGCTTATCGACCCGTGGGCCGCGAGAGACCCAGTACTTC
d_call: TRBD2; j_call: TRBJ2-3; v_call: TRBV7-6; clone_size: -; cdr3_aa: CASSHHRMLAGGGKDTQYF; cdr3_nt: TGTGCCAGCAGCCATCACAGAATGCTAGCGGGAGGTGGGAAAGATACGCAGTATTTT
d_call: TRBD2; j_call: TRBJ2-7; v_call: TRBV6-1; clone_size: -; cdr3_aa: CASAGTSRYEQYF; cdr3_nt: TGTGCCAGCGCAGGGACTAGCCGGTACGAGCAGTACTTC
d_call: -; j_call: TRBJ2-5; v_call: TRBV2; clone_size: -; cdr3_aa: CASSVLRGTPETQYF; cdr3_nt: TGTGCCAGCAGTGTTCTCAGGGGCACGCCGGAGACCCAGTACTTC
d_call: -; j_call: TRBJ2-5; v_call: TRBV7-9; clone_size: -; cdr3_aa: CASSPDRGQGLREQYF; cdr3_nt: TGTGCCAGCAGCCCTGATAGGGGGCAAGGGCTACGGGAGCAGTACTTC
d_call: -; j_call: TRBJ2-1; v_call: TRBV5-1; clone_size: once; cdr3_aa: CASSNRLGSGNEQFF; cdr3_nt: TGCGCCAGCAGTAACCGCTTGGGGTCGGGCAATGAGCAGTTCTTC
d_call: -; j_call: TRBJ1-6; v_call: TRBV14; clone_size: few; cdr3_aa: CASSQVTGAASPLHF; cdr3_nt: TGTGCCAGCAGCCAAGTTACGGGGGCCGCGTCACCCCTCCACTTT
d_call: TRBD1; j_call: TRBJ2-6; v_call: TRBV3-1; clone_size: -; cdr3_aa: CASSQDKGRGRIPGANVLTF; cdr3_nt: TGTGCCAGCAGCCAAGATAAAGGCAGGGGGCGTATCCCTGGGGCCAACGTCCTGACTTTC
d_call: -; j_call: TRBJ2-1; v_call: TRBV14; clone_size: -; cdr3_aa: CASSQGQQVGEQFF; cdr3_nt: TGTGCCAGCAGCCAAGGGCAGCAGGTGGGTGAGCAGTTCTTC
d_call: TRBD1; j_call: TRBJ1-2; v_call: TRBV6-5; clone_size: -; cdr3_aa: CASSYRDSAHGYTF; cdr3_nt: TGTGCCAGCAGCTACCGGGACAGCGCTCATGGCTACACCTTC
d_call: -; j_call: TRBJ2-1; v_call: TRBV7-2; clone_size: -; cdr3_aa: CASSAGWGSSSYNEQFF; cdr3_nt: TGTGCCAGCAGCGCGGGATGGGGCTCGAGCTCCTACAATGAGCAGTTCTTC
d_call: -; j_call: TRBJ2-1; v_call: TRBV6-6; clone_size: few; cdr3_aa: CASRPTLGNEQFF; cdr3_nt: TGTGCCAGCAGACCGACGCTGGGGAATGAGCAGTTCTTC
d_call: TRBD2; j_call: TRBJ2-7; v_call: TRBV11-3; clone_size: -; cdr3_aa: CASSAVGGREEQYF; cdr3_nt: TGTGCCAGCAGTGCTGTGGGCGGGAGAGAAGAGCAGTACTTC
d_call: -; j_call: TRBJ2-7; v_call: TRBV7-2; clone_size: -; cdr3_aa: CASSVAGQLYEQYF; cdr3_nt: TGTGCCAGCAGCGTAGCGGGACAGCTCTACGAGCAGTACTTC
d_call: -; j_call: TRBJ2-4; v_call: TRBV20-1; clone_size: few; cdr3_aa: CSARGDPGNIQYF; cdr3_nt: TGCAGTGCTAGAGGGGACCCCGGAAACATTCAGTACTTC
d_call: -; j_call: TRBJ2-1; v_call: TRBV20-1; clone_size: once; cdr3_aa: CSARTSSYNEQFF; cdr3_nt: TGCAGTGCGCGAACAAGCTCCTACAATGAGCAGTTCTTC
d_call: TRBD2; j_call: TRBJ2-3; v_call: TRBV11-2; clone_size: -; cdr3_aa: CASSSVKRTSGGRHRGTQYF; cdr3_nt: TGTGCCAGCAGCTCAGTCAAGCGGACTAGCGGGGGGCGACATCGTGGTACGCAGTATTTT
d_call: -; j_call: TRBJ1-3; v_call: TRBV7-2; clone_size: -; cdr3_aa: CASSLVIGEGNTIYF; cdr3_nt: TGTGCCAGCAGCTTAGTCATAGGGGAGGGAAACACCATATATTTT
d_call: -; j_call: TRBJ1-4; v_call: TRBV20-1; clone_size: once; cdr3_aa: CSARIDGATNEKLFF; cdr3_nt: TGCAGTGCTAGAATCGACGGAGCAACTAATGAAAAACTGTTTTTT
d_call: TRBD2; j_call: TRBJ2-3; v_call: TRBV29-1; clone_size: few; cdr3_aa: CSVGLAGDTQYF; cdr3_nt: TGCAGCGTTGGACTAGCGGGAGATACGCAGTATTTT
d_call: -; j_call: TRBJ2-7; v_call: TRBV5-1; clone_size: -; cdr3_aa: CASSLGAGSTYNEQYF; cdr3_nt: TGCGCCAGCAGCTTGGGGGCGGGGAGCACCTACAATGAGCAGTACTTC
d_call: TRBD2; j_call: TRBJ2-3; v_call: TRBV27; clone_size: -; cdr3_aa: CASSFLAGGLGDTQYF; cdr3_nt: TGTGCCAGCAGTTTTCTAGCGGGAGGGCTTGGAGATACGCAGTATTTT
d_call: TRBD1; j_call: TRBJ2-7; v_call: TRBV7-8; clone_size: -; cdr3_aa: CASSLRSGQEYEQYF; cdr3_nt: TGTGCCAGCAGCTTACGCTCGGGACAGGAATACGAGCAGTACTTC
d_call: -; j_call: TRBJ2-1; v_call: TRBV9; clone_size: -; cdr3_aa: CASSVGEGSHNEQFF; cdr3_nt: TGTGCCAGCAGCGTAGGGGAAGGTTCCCACAATGAGCAGTTCTTC
d_call: -; j_call: TRBJ2-5; v_call: TRBV12-3/TRBV12-4; clone_size: few; cdr3_aa: CASSPESLAGWPQYF; cdr3_nt: TGTGCCAGCAGTCCCGAGAGCTTAGCCGGGTGGCCCCAGTACTTC